Detailed here is one T cell receptor (beta chain). Its antigen remains undetermined. No much larger clone exists at a distance of one base, and base qualities are not known. Each PCR received spiked-in synthetic TCR analog templates so that absolute template abundance could be estimated from read counts. TCRbeta CDR3 regions were amplified from genomic DNA with bias-controlled V and J gene primers using the immunoSEQ assay. Sequencing of rearranged TCRbeta segments was performed at approximately 20X coverage. For the original study's pipeline: Clustering was used to correct sequencing errors, and CDR3s were annotated against IMGT to assign V, D and J genes. Only productive TCRbeta rearrangements were used in downstream analyses, excluding out-of-frame or stop-codon sequences. Clonality was calculated as one minus the Shannon entropy normalized by the log of the number of unique productive sequences. Fisher's exact test with Benjamini-Hochberg correction, at a threshold of adjusted p below 0.01, was used to find clones that differed between time points or between blood and tumor. The source is immuneACCESS, and TCRdb retained only in-frame sequences with V and J called. Part of the clones is not carried over; for the studies checked, unresolved V genes explain less than half of this, and the remainder is unexplained. D and trimming come from the DNA, and the V and J calls and clone size come from that table. The sample data list 50,000 to 75,000 clones, and around four fifths of these were observed just once. Clones ranked in the top ten supply 1.6% of the sample.

The entry originates in a study of PD-L1 blockade in urothelial cancer (dated by TCRdb to 2016 to 2017). Concerning the study at large: Therapy was started at some point between 2014 and 2016 for all patients, and atezolizumab 1,200 mg was administered intravenously every 3 weeks. Blood samples gave median yields of 141,255 T cells and 82,636 unique TCRs, along with a median clonality of about 0.084. The study, an exploratory multi-omic analysis, examined somatic, immune and clinical correlates of response to PD-L1 blockade with atezolizumab in urothelial cancer. TCR sequencing covered pretreatment tumor samples and matched, serially collected peripheral blood taken before and after atezolizumab treatment. An ECOG performance status of 0 or 1 was recorded for the patients, and 0 to 3 prior chemotherapy regimens had been received by the patients. About 85% of the 29 patients were males with bladder-origin urothelial cancer, and 18 of 29 reported a prior smoking history. Under 10 patients reached durable clinical benefit, while 20 patients did not. In the same patients, whole exome sequencing and RNA sequencing of pretreatment tumors were performed in addition to TCR sequencing. Pretreatment blood TCR-seq was available for 27 to 30 patients, at least one posttreatment blood collection was obtained for some 24 patients, and tumor TCR-seq was available for some 24 patients. Blood samples were analyzed at two time points: 3 weeks after treatment start (second dose) and 6 weeks after treatment start. Durable clinical benefit was defined as progression-free survival longer than 6 months, and TCR features were also tested against progression-free and overall survival.

Looking up the germline V gene yields CDR1 SNHLY and CDR2 FYNNEI. Its CDR3 holds 13 amino acids, cysteine through phenylalanine. Solely the CDR3 DNA is kept, with 39 bases framed from the first base. Trimming costs V 2 bases and J 8 bases, and their ends lie 12 bases apart. Here is what the overall study found, with its caveats: Improved progression-free and overall survival was associated with having pretreatment peripheral blood TCR clonality below the median. At 3 weeks after the start of treatment, tumor-associated TCR clones in peripheral blood had expanded more in patients with durable benefit (n of about 20, p = 0.022). Because of the small sample size (n ≈ 31) and the many exploratory analyses performed, the results are intended to be regarded as hypothesis-generating.

The time point label, read with the paper, signifies: pretreatment peripheral blood. A cohort of roughly 30 patients with locally advanced or metastatic urothelial carcinoma, treated at Memorial Sloan Kettering on a trial protocol, was included. Peripheral blood mononuclear cells were collected pretreatment and during treatment, at between 1 and 8 total time points per patient. The Qiagen DNeasy Blood extraction kit was used to purify genomic DNA from total PBMCs and tumor samples. PBMCs were collected pretreatment and during treatment, and were isolated and stored as previously described. This TCR was sampled from a man between 70 and 80 years old with urothelial cancer. This receptor chain uses TRBV2 and TRBJ1-2; possibly the D gene is TRBD1, per 5 matching bases. This sample comprised PBMCs, obtained around atezolizumab (anti-PD-L1) treatment. The DNA sequence follows: TGTGCCAGCAGTGAAATGGGGCAGGGAGGCTACACCTTC. It translates as CASSEMGQGGYTF. The reference TRBV2 and TRBJ1-2 proteins fill in what lies around the CDR3, so the full variable domain reads EPEVTQTPSHQVTQMGQEVILRCVPISNHLYFYWYRQILGQKVEFLVSFYNNEISEKSEIFDDQFSVERPDGSNFTLKIRSTKLEDSAMYFCASSEMGQGGYTFGSGTRLTVV.